The source of this TCR beta chain is a study of T cell responses to AZD1222 COVID-19 vaccine. Study outcomes and limitations: The study reported that nearly half of spike-specific TCRs target unmutated variant regions. White British ancestry dominated among donors, who included more females, and clonal diversity was possibly underestimated. Only a handful of AZD1222 recipients, more than 5 in all, had baseline seropositivity.

This clone occurred a few times. Its antigen is currently unknown. Per germline, CDR1 SGHNT and CDR2 YYREEE (reference sequence). CDR3 size: 14 residues. The V end was cut by 0 bases, the J end by 0 bases, with 6 bases between. Assay used: immunoSEQ multiplex PCR; TCRdb lists only in-frame clones, some missing. The data contain approximately 100,000 clones, around 90% of them singletons. The sequence was obtained from an adult in good health. The chain employs TRBV5-4 and TRBJ1-2; no reliable D call. This material consisted of peripheral blood, taken on day 0 of AZD1222 vaccination. The CDR3 spells CASSLGEANYGYTF. The CDR3 DNA sequence: TGTGCCAGCAGCTTGGGAGAAGCTAACTATGGCTACACCTTC.